The clone carrying this T cell receptor beta chain was recorded at least ten times. Its antigen remains unknown. This sample was taken from a study of regulatory T cells in long-lasting Graves disease. The wider study: To qualify as persistent, Graves' disease required over 5 years of antithyroid drugs with positive TSH receptor antibodies.

This CDR3 contains 14 residues. CDR1 is SGHRS and CDR2 is YFSETQ in the germline V gene. The V end lost 4 bases, the J end lost 2 bases, and 13 bases lay between the germline ends. To make TCR beta libraries, researchers used iRepertoire HTBI primers and Arm-PCR of CDR3 regions. Source study methods: Samples jointly harbored roughly 60 TRBV and 14 TRBJ segments. In TCRdb, the multiplex PCR reads were re-called with MiXCR into one record per CDR3 protein. What appears here as the V and J calls and clone size reflects TCRdb's work, not the paper's. Counted here are about 340,000 distinct CDR3 sequences, around a fifth occurring once; the ten biggest clones make up about 29%. General observations from the study: Fewer public clonotypes were shared by new patients (over 950) than by persistent patients (approximately 2,700). With persistent disease, TRBV28, TRBJ1-2 and TRBJ2-5 were the favored segments.

As to time point: persistent/refractory GD, antithyroid drugs over 5 years with positive TRAb. The TCR library was made from RNA extracted from PBMCs. The chain couples TRBV5-1 to TRBJ2-7; D gene uncertain. The TCR comes from a female donor with Graves disease. The source was peripheral blood mononuclear cells (PBMCs), collected when the disease was refractory, from a patient treated with antithyroid drugs. The CDR3 coding sequence is TGCGCCAGCAGCGTATCGACCGACACCTACGAGCAGTACTTC. Protein sequence: CASSVSTDTYEQYF.